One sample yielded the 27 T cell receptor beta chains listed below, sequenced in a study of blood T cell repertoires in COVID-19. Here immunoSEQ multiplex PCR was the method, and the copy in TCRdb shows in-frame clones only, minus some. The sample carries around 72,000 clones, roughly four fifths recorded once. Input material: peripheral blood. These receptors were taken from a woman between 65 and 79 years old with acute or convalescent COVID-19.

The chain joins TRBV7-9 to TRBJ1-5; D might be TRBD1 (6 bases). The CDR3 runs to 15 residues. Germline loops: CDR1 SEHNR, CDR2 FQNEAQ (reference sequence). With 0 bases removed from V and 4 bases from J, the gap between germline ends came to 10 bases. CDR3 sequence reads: CASSLAQGENQPQHF. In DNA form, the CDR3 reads TGTGCCAGCAGCTTAGCACAGGGTGAGAATCAGCCCCAGCATTTT.

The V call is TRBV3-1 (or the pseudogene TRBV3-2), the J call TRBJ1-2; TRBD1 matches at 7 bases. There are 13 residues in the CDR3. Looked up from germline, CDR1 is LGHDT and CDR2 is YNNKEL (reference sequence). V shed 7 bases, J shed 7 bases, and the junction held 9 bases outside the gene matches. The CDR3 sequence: CASNPGGGLGYTF. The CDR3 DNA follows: TGTGCCAGCAACCCAGGGGGTGGTCTTGGCTACACCTTC.

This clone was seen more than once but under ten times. The CDR3 sequence: CASRPRSTSGNSYNEQFF. The CDR3 nucleotides are TGTGCCAGCAGACCCCGGTCGACTAGCGGAAACTCCTACAATGAGCAGTTCTTC. V is TRBV5-6 and J is TRBJ2-1; 9 bases agree with TRBD2. V was pared by 5 bases and J by 0 bases, with 12 bases of the junction left unmatched. Per the germline V gene, CDR1 is SGHDT and CDR2 is YYEEEE. The CDR3 sequence is 18 residues long.

CDR3 nucleotides: TGTGCCAGCAGCTCCGGGACAGGGGCCAATGAGCAGTTCTTC. Protein product: CASSSGTGANEQFF. The chain recombines TRBV11-3 with TRBJ2-1, with 10 positions matching TRBD1. The CDR3 contains 14 residues. Germline CDR1 and CDR2: SGHNT and YENEEA. Trimming cost V 4 bases and J 6 bases; bases outside gene matches: 3.

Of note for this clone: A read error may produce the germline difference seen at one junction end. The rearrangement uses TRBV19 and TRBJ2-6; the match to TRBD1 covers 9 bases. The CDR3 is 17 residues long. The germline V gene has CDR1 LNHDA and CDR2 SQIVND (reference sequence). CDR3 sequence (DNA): TGTGCCAGCAGTACGGGACAGGGAATCTTAGGGGCCAACGTCCTGACTTTC. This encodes CASSTGQGILGANVLTF.

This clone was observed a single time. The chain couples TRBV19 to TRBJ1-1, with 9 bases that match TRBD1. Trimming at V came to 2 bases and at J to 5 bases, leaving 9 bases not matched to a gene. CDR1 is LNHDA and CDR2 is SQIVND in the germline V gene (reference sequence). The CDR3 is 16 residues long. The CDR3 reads CASSILQGAGKTEAFF. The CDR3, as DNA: TGTGCCAGTAGTATACTACAGGGGGCTGGAAAAACTGAAGCTTTCTTT.

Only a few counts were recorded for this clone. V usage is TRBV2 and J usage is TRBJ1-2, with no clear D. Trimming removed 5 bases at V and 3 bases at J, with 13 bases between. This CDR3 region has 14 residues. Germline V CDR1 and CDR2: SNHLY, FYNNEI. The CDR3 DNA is TGTGCCAGCAGTCCGGGGTCGTGGGACTATGGCTACACCTTC. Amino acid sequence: CASSPGSWDYGYTF.

This CDR3 reads CASTQERRNSPLHF. In nucleotides, the CDR3 is TGTGCCAGCACCCAAGAACGGAGAAATTCACCCCTCCACTTT. The chain employs TRBV27 and TRBJ1-6; no definite D call. This CDR3 comprises 14 residues. V dropped 7 bases and J dropped 7 bases, with 14 bases sitting between them. Germline CDR1 reads MNHEY; CDR2 reads SMNVEV (reference sequence).

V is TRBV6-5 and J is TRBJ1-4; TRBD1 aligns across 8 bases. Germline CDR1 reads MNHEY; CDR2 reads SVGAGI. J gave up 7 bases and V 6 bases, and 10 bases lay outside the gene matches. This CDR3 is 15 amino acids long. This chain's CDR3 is CASRADRGKSEKLFF. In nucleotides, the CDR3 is TGTGCCAGCAGGGCAGACAGGGGCAAGAGTGAAAAACTGTTTTTT.

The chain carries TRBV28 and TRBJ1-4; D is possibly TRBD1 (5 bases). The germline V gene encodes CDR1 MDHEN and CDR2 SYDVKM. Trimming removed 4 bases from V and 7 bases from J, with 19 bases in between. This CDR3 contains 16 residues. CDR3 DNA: TGTGCCAGCAGTTCGCTAGGGGCCGTCCAAGGTGAAAAACTGTTTTTT. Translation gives CASSSLGAVQGEKLFF.

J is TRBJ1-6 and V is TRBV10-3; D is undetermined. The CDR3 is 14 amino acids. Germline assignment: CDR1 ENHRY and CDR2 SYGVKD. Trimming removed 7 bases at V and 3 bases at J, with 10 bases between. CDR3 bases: TGTGCCATCACCGACGGGTTCTATAATTCACCCCTCCACTTT. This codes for CAITDGFYNSPLHF.

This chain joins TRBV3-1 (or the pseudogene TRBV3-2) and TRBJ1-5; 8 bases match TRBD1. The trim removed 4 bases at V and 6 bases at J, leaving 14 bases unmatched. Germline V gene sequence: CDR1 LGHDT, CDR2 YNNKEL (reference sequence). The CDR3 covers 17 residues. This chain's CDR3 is CASSPTATQGAGQPQHF. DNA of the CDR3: TGTGCCAGCAGCCCAACCGCCACCCAGGGGGCTGGTCAGCCCCAGCATTTT.

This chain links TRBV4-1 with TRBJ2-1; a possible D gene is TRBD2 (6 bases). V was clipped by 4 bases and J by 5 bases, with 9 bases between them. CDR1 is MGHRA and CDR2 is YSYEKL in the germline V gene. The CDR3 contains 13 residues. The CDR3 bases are TGCGCCAGCAGCCCTCTAGCGAACAATGAGCAGTTCTTC. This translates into CASSPLANNEQFF.

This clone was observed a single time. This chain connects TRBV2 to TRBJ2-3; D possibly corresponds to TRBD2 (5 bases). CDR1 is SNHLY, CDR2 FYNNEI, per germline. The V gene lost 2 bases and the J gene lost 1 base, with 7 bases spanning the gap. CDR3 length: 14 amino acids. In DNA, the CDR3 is TGTGCCAGCAGTGAATACGGGGGCACAGATACGCAGTATTTT. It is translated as CASSEYGGTDTQYF.

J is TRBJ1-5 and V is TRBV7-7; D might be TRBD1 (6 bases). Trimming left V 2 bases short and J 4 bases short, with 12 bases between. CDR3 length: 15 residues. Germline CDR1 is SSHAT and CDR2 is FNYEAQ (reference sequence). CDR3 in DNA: TGTGCCAGCAGCTTAAACCGGGACAAGAATCAGCCCCAGCATTTT. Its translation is CASSLNRDKNQPQHF.

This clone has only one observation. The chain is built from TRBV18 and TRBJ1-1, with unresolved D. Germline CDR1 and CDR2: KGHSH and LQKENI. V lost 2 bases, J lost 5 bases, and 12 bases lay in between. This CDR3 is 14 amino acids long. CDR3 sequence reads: CASSPVGGRTEAFF. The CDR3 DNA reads TGTGCCAGCTCACCAGTTGGAGGGAGGACTGAAGCTTTCTTT.

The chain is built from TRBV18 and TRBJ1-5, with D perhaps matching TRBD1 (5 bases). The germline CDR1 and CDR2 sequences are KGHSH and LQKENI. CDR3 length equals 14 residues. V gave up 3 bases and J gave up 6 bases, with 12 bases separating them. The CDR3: CASSPVQGTQPQHF. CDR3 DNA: TGTGCCAGCTCACCGGTTCAGGGCACTCAGCCCCAGCATTTT.

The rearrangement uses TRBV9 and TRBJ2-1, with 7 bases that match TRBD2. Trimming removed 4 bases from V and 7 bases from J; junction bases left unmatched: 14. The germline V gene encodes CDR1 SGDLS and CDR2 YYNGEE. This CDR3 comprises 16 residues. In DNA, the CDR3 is TGTGCCAGCAGCTATACTAGCGAGGCTTATCCAAATGAGCAGTTCTTC. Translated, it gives CASSYTSEAYPNEQFF.

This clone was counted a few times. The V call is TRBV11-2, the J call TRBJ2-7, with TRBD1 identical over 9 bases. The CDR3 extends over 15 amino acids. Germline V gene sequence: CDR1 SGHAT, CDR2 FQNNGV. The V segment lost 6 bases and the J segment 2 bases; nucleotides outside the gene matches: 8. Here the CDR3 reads CASSLGDRAAYEQYF. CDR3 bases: TGTGCCAGCAGTCTCGGGGACAGGGCTGCCTACGAGCAGTACTTC.

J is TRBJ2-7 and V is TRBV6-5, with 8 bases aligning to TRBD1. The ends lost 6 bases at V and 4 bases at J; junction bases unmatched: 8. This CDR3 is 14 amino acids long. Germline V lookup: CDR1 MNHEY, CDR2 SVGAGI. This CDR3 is CASSLRTGKYEQYF. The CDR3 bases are TGTGCCAGCAGCCTTCGGACAGGGAAATACGAGCAGTACTTC.

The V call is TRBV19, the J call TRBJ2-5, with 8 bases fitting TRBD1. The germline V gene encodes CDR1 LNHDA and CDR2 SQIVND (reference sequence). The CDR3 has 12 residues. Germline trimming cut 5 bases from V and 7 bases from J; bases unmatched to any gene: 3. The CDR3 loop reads CASSQGAGTQYF. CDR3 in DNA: TGTGCCAGTAGTCAGGGGGCAGGGACCCAGTACTTC.

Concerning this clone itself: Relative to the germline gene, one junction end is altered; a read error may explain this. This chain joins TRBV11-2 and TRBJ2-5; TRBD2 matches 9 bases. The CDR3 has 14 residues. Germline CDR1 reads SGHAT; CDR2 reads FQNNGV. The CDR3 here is CASSLAGVQETQYF. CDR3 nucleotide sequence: TGTGCCAGCAGTTTAGCGGGAGTCCAAGAGACCCAGTACTTC.

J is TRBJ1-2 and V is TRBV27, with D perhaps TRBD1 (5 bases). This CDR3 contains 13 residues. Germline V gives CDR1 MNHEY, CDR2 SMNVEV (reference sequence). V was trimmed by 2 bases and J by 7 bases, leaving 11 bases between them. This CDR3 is CASSLRQGGGYTF. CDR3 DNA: TGTGCCAGCAGTTTAAGGCAGGGTGGTGGCTACACCTTC.

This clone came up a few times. This CDR3 reads CASSLEGEEQFF. The CDR3 region has the DNA TGTGCCAGCAGCTTAGAAGGGGAAGAGCAGTTCTTC. The chain uses TRBV7-8 and TRBJ2-1, with D possibly being TRBD1 (5 bases). Germline V lookup: CDR1 SGHVS, CDR2 FQNEAQ. The CDR3 runs 12 residues. The V gene lost 1 base and the J gene lost 10 bases, with 8 bases spanning the gap.

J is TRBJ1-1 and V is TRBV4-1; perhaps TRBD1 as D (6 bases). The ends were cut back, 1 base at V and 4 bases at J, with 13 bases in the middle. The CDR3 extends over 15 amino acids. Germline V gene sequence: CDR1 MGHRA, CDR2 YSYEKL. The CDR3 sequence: CASSQGPGDLTEAFF. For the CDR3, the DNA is TGCGCCAGCAGCCAAGGCCCAGGGGATCTCACTGAAGCTTTCTTT.

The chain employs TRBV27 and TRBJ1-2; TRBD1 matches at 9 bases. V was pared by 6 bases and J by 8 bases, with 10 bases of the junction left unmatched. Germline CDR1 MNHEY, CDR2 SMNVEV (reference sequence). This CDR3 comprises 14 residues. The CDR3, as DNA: TGTGCCAGCAGCCTTGGACAGGGGAGGATAGGCTACACCTTC. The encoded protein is CASSLGQGRIGYTF.

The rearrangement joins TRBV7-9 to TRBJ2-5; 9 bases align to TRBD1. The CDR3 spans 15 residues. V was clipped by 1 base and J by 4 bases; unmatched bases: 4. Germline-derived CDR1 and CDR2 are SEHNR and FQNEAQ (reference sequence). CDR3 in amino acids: CASSLGDRGGETQYF. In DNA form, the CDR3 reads TGTGCCAGCAGCTTAGGCGACAGGGGGGGAGAGACCCAGTACTTC.